What follows is one T cell receptor beta chain and its context. Its matching antigen is unknown. These data are taken from a study of cytomegalovirus exposure and HLA in healthy donors. Study conclusions and caveats: An analysis was carried out later, and it reportedly showed fewer N-insertions in an Asian-associated ancestry cluster than the approximately 610-donor mean.

PCR employed 60 Vbeta and 13 Jbeta primers. The method was immunoSEQ multiplex PCR; TCRdb's version includes in-frame clones alone and lacks a portion of them. The sample records about 190,000 clones, approximately 70% being singletons. The sequenced material came from PBMCs. This TCR was recovered from a woman between 25 and 40 years old in good health and CMV-seropositive.

The chain's CDR3 is CASSYSGGSEDGYTF. For the CDR3, the DNA is TGTGCCAGCAGTTACTCAGGTGGGAGTGAGGATGGCTACACCTTC. The J gene is TRBJ1-2, the V gene TRBV6-5; D is ambiguous. The CDR3 has 15 residues. Germline V gene data show CDR1 as MNHEY and CDR2 as SVGAGI. Trimming removed 0 bases from V and 6 bases from J, with 14 bases in between.